The TCR beta chain under discussion was sequenced for a study of cytomegalovirus exposure and HLA in healthy donors. The study, taken as a whole, reports: There were about 160 TCR beta chains listed as cytomegalovirus-associated. Later analysis reportedly placed an Asian-associated ancestry cluster below the roughly 670-donor mean in N-insertions.

This PCR relied on a set of 60 Vbeta primers and 13 Jbeta primers. Assay used: immunoSEQ multiplex PCR; TCRdb lists only in-frame clones, some missing. The sample has fewer than 150,000 clones; over 50% are singletons. Trimming at V came to 5 bases and at J to 0 bases, leaving 0 bases not matched to a gene. Germline-derived CDR1 and CDR2 are MNHEY and SVGAGI. The CDR3 spans 13 residues. A remark on this clone: As yet, its antigen is unknown.

This chain uses TRBV6-5 with TRBJ1-1; 7 nucleotides line up with TRBD1. Sequenced material: PBMCs. The receptor's source is a human donor in good health. The CDR3, as DNA: TGTGCCAGCAGTCAGGGGGTGAACACTGAAGCTTTCTTT. This encodes CASSQGVNTEAFF.